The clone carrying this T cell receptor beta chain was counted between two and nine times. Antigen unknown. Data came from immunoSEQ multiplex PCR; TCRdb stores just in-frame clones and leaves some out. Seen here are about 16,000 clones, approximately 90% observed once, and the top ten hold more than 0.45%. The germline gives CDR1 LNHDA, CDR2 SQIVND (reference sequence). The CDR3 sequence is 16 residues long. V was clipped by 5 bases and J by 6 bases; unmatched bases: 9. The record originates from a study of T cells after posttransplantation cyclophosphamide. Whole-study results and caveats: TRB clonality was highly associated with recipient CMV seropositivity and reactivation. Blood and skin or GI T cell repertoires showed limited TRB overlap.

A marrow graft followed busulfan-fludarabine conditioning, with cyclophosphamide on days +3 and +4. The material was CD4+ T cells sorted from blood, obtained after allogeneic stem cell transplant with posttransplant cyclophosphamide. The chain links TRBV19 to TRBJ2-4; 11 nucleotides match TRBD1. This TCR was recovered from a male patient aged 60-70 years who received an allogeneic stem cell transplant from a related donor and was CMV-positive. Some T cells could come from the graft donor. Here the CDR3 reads CASSLTGTGGGNIQYF. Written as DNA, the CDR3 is TGTGCCAGTAGTCTCACCGGGACAGGGGGTGGAAACATTCAGTACTTC.